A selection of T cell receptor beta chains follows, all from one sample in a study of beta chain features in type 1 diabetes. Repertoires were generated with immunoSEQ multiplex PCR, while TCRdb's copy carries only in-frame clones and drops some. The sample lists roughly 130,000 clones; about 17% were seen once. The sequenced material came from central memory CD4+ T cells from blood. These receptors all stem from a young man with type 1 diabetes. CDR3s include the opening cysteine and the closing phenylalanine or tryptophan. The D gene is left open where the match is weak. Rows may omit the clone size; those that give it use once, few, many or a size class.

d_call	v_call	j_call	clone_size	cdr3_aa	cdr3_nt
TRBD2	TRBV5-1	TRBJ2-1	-	CASSSGTSGNEQFF	TGCGCCAGCAGCTCCGGGACTAGCGGGAATGAGCAGTTCTTC
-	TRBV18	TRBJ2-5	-	CASSPLEVQETQYF	TGTGCCAGCTCACCACTAGAAGTCCAAGAGACCCAGTACTTC
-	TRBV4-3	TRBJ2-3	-	CASSQGATSTDTQYF	TGCGCCAGCAGCCAAGGGGCCACCAGCACAGATACGCAGTATTTT
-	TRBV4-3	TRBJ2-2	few	CASSLYEGGPTGELFF	TGCGCCAGCAGCCTATATGAGGGGGGGCCCACCGGGGAGCTGTTTTTT
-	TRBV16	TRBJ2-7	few	CASSQWRDYEQYF	TGTGCCAGCAGCCAGTGGCGGGACTACGAGCAGTACTTC
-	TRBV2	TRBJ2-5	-	CASSQTVYQETQYF	TGTGCCAGCAGTCAGACAGTGTACCAAGAGACCCAGTACTTC
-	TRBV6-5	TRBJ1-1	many	CASSKAGTLNTEAFF	TGTGCCAGCAGCAAGGCCGGGACACTAAACACTGAAGCTTTCTTT
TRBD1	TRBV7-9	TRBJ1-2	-	CASSTRTGEGYTF	TGTGCCAGCAGCACACGGACAGGGGAGGGCTACACCTTC
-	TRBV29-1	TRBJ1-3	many	CSITRSSGNTIYF	TGCAGCATCACACGCTCCTCTGGAAACACCATATATTTT
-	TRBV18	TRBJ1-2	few	CASSPDAREYGYTF	TGTGCCAGCTCACCAGATGCCAGGGAGTATGGCTACACCTTC
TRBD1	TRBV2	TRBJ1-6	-	CASSSGGGNSPLHF	TGTGCCAGCAGTTCAGGGGGCGGCAATTCACCCCTCCACTTT
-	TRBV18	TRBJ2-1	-	CASSPPSDPNEQFF	TGTGCCAGCTCACCCCCGTCCGATCCCAATGAGCAGTTCTTC
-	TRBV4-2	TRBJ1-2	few	CASSQVEGERYGYTF	TGTGCCAGCAGCCAAGTGGAGGGGGAGAGGTATGGCTACACCTTC
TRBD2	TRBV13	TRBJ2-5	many	CASSLWGGANQETQYF	TGTGCCAGCAGCTTATGGGGAGGGGCAAACCAAGAGACCCAGTACTTC
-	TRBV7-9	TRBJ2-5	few	CASSFGSGTVQETQYF	TGTGCCAGCAGCTTTGGTTCGGGGACCGTCCAAGAGACCCAGTACTTC
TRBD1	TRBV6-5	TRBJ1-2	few	CASSLRDRGNYGYTF	TGTGCCAGCAGTTTAAGGGACAGGGGGAACTATGGCTACACCTTC
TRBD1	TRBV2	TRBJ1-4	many	CASSGTGGNEKLFF	TGTGCCAGCAGCGGGACAGGCGGGAATGAAAAACTGTTTTTT
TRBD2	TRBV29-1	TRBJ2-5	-	CSTTDGVAGIQETQYF	TGCAGCACCACGGACGGGGTAGCGGGCATTCAAGAGACCCAGTACTTC